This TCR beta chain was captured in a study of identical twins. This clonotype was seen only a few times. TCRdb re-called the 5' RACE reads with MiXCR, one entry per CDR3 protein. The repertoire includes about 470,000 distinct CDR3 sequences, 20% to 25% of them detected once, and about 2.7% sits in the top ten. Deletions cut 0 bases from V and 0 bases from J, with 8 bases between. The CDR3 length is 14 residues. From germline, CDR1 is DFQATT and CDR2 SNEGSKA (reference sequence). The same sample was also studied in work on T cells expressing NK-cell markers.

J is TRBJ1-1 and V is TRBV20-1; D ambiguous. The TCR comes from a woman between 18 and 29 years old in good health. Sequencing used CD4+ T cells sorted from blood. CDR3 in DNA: TGCAGTGCTAGAGATCGTACGGTGAACACTGAAGCTTTCTTT. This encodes CSARDRTVNTEAFF.